This T cell receptor beta chain stems from a study of blood T cells in healthy people across ages. Study-wide results and limits: Long-lived donors exceeded aged donors in naive CD4+ cells and diversity.

PBMCs, at least 7 million per sample, were isolated. The germline V and J ends were trimmed by 6 bases and 8 bases, with 10 bases remaining between them. Germline lookup yields CDR1 SNHLY and CDR2 FYNNEI. CDR3 length: 11 amino acids. Then a second PCR, running roughly 7 to 12 cycles, was carried out with a sample-barcoded 5' primer and a J-beta primer mix. Template switching added a 12-random-nucleotide identifier to every cDNA molecule. A single record per CDR3 protein comes from TCRdb applying MiXCR to the 5' RACE reads. Of around 750,000 distinct CDR3 sequences listed, roughly 50% are singletons. Details on this clonotype: Its antigen remains unknown.

The origin of this receptor is a man older than 75 in good health. The sample consisted of blood. The rearrangement uses TRBV2 and TRBJ1-2; tentatively, D is TRBD1 (6 bases). Here the CDR3 reads CASRAGVGYTF. DNA of the CDR3: TGTGCCAGCAGGGCAGGGGTCGGCTACACCTTC.